These 28 T cell receptor beta chains originate from one sample sequenced in a study of blood T cell repertoires in COVID-19. Measured with immunoSEQ multiplex PCR; TCRdb has only the in-frame clones, and not every one. The data contain 60,000 to 75,000 clones, around 84% of them singletons. The specimen sequenced was peripheral blood. Source of these receptors: an elderly woman with acute or convalescent COVID-19.

V and J are TRBV4-1 and TRBJ2-3; tentative D call: TRBD2 (6 bases). The CDR3 spans 13 residues. Per germline, CDR1 MGHRA and CDR2 YSYEKL. V gave up 3 bases and J gave up 3 bases, with 7 bases separating them. The CDR3 sequence is CASSHAGTDTQYF. In nucleotides, the CDR3 is TGCGCCAGCAGCCACGCGGGGACAGATACGCAGTATTTT.

This rearrangement joins TRBV11-2 to TRBJ2-2, with 9 bases aligning to TRBD1. Germline loops: CDR1 SGHAT, CDR2 FQNNGV. The CDR3 has 17 residues. V gave up 1 base and J gave up 5 bases; unmatched junction bases: 8. The CDR3 DNA follows: TGTGCCAGCAGCTTAGTGACAGGGGGTGCAAGGACCGGGGAGCTGTTTTTT. It encodes CASSLVTGGARTGELFF.

Comments on this clone: Other DNA sequences from this sample encode an identical CDR3 as well. The chain joins TRBV18 to TRBJ1-5; D remains unclear. Germline V gene lookup returns CDR1 KGHSH and CDR2 LQKENI. V lost 2 bases and J 1 base, leaving 6 bases between the germline ends. The CDR3 has 14 residues. CDR3: CASSPTRSNQPQHF. In DNA, the CDR3 is TGTGCCAGCTCACCAACCCGGAGCAATCAGCCCCAGCATTTT. The whole variable domain, filled in from reference TRBV18 and TRBJ1-5, reads NAGVMQNPRHLVRRRGQEARLRCSPMKGHSHVYWYRQLPEEGLKFMVYLQKENIIDESGMPKERFSAEFPKEGPSILRIQQVVRGDSAAYFCASSPTRSNQPQHFGDGTRLSIL.

Concerning this clone itself: At one of its ends the junction is not consistent with the germline gene, which may arise from a read error. J is TRBJ2-5 and V is TRBV11-3, with D perhaps TRBD2 (5 bases). CDR3 length equals 18 residues. Germline V gene lookup returns CDR1 SGHNT and CDR2 YENEEA. CDR3 DNA: TGTGCCAGCAGCGTAGATACCGGGGTGACACCGAGCCAAGAGACCCAGTACTTC. Translated, it gives CASSVDTGVTPSQETQYF.

V is TRBV6-1 and J is TRBJ2-7; tentatively, D is TRBD1 (5 bases). This CDR3 contains 15 residues. V was pared by 3 bases and J by 2 bases, with 14 bases between. Germline CDR1 reads MNHNS; CDR2 reads SASEGT. The CDR3 loop is CASSDQGQFPYEQYF. In nucleotides, the CDR3 is TGTGCCAGCAGTGATCAGGGCCAGTTCCCCTACGAGCAGTACTTC.

The V and J genes are TRBV7-8 and TRBJ2-3; 11 nucleotides align to TRBD2. Germline trimming cut 4 bases from V and 4 bases from J; bases unmatched to any gene: 4. Germline CDR1 is SGHVS and CDR2 is FQNEAQ. The CDR3 runs to 15 residues. CDR3 region: CASSSLAGESDTQYF. The CDR3 DNA reads as TGTGCCAGCAGCTCACTAGCGGGGGAATCAGATACGCAGTATTTT.

A single count supports this clone. The chain joins TRBV6-1 to TRBJ2-1, with 10 bases matching TRBD2. Per germline, CDR1 MNHNS and CDR2 SASEGT. V trimming: 2 bases; J trimming: 7 bases; junction bases outside the gene matches: 5. CDR3 length: 15 amino acids. In DNA form, the CDR3 reads TGTGCCAGCAGTGAACTAGCGGGGGTTATAAATGAGCAGTTCTTC. Its protein product is CASSELAGVINEQFF.

This chain uses TRBV4-2 with TRBJ2-5, with 10 bases matching TRBD2. There are 16 residues in the CDR3. The germline V gene encodes CDR1 LGHNA and CDR2 YNFKEQ. V was clipped by 3 bases and J by 1 base; unmatched bases: 5. CDR3 residues: CASSQGERGGQETQYF. The CDR3 DNA reads TGTGCCAGCAGCCAGGGGGAGCGGGGGGGCCAAGAGACCCAGTACTTC.

This rearrangement joins TRBV19 to TRBJ1-5; D is unclear. Trimming shortened V by 6 bases and J by 4 bases, and 10 bases separated the two germline ends. The germline V gene encodes CDR1 LNHDA and CDR2 SQIVND (reference sequence). This CDR3 comprises 13 residues. The CDR3 is CASRREGNQPQHF. DNA for the CDR3: TGTGCCAGTAGAAGGGAGGGTAATCAGCCCCAGCATTTT.

The genes are TRBV6-6 and TRBJ1-2; TRBD1 might be the D (6 bases). V dropped 4 bases and J dropped 6 bases, with 12 bases sitting between them. The CDR3 covers 13 residues. CDR1 MNHNY and CDR2 SVGAGI come from the germline V gene (reference sequence). Here the CDR3 DNA reads TGTGCCAGCAGTTCATCAGGGGAAAATGGCTACACCTTC. As protein: CASSSSGENGYTF.

The genes are TRBV18 and TRBJ1-2, with a possible D match to TRBD1 (6 bases). Germline loops: CDR1 KGHSH, CDR2 LQKENI. The CDR3 extends over 15 amino acids. V was clipped by 4 bases and J by 1 base, with 13 bases between them. The CDR3: CASSQTTDSNYGYTF. The CDR3 DNA sequence: TGTGCCAGCTCACAAACGACGGACAGTAACTATGGCTACACCTTC. Looking up the rest from reference TRBV18 and TRBJ1-2 gives the full variable domain: NAGVMQNPRHLVRRRGQEARLRCSPMKGHSHVYWYRQLPEEGLKFMVYLQKENIIDESGMPKERFSAEFPKEGPSILRIQQVVRGDSAAYFCASSQTTDSNYGYTFGSGTRLTVV.

This chain uses TRBV19 with TRBJ2-7; maybe TRBD1 (5 bases). Germline V gene lookup returns CDR1 LNHDA and CDR2 SQIVND (reference sequence). The V end lost 6 bases, the J end lost 2 bases, and 11 bases lay between the germline ends. This CDR3 spans 13 amino acids. The CDR3 region has the DNA TGTGCCAGTAGCCAGACAGACGCCTACGAGCAGTACTTC. Amino acids: CASSQTDAYEQYF.

The chain couples TRBV2 to TRBJ1-4; D unclear. The ends were cut back, 6 bases at V and 9 bases at J, with 14 bases in the middle. The CDR3 covers 13 residues. Germline V gives CDR1 SNHLY, CDR2 FYNNEI. The CDR3 is CASRSQIVKKLFF. The CDR3 region has the DNA TGTGCCAGCAGATCGCAGATTGTCAAAAAACTGTTTTTT.

The V and J genes are TRBV11-1 and TRBJ2-7; D is possibly TRBD1 (6 bases). Germline V gene sequence: CDR1 SGHAT, CDR2 FQDESV (reference sequence). This CDR3 contains 16 residues. V was shortened by 5 bases and J by 0 bases, with 17 bases between the two germline ends. The CDR3 nucleotides read TGTGCCAGCAGCCTCATCGGGGACATCAACTCCTACGAGCAGTACTTC. Amino acids: CASSLIGDINSYEQYF.

V usage is TRBV20-1 and J usage is TRBJ2-2, with D possibly being TRBD1 (5 bases). V gave up 3 bases and J gave up 7 bases, with 12 bases separating them. The CDR3 has 13 residues. The germline CDR1 and CDR2 sequences are DFQATT and SNEGSKA (reference sequence). The CDR3 bases are TGCAGTGCTAGTCGGGCAGGGCACGGGGAGCTGTTTTTT. It encodes CSASRAGHGELFF.

V and J are TRBV18 and TRBJ1-1; 7 nucleotides agree with TRBD1. CDR3 length: 14 residues. Losses at the gene ends were 4 bases for V and 10 bases for J; bases not matched to a gene: 12. CDR1 is KGHSH and CDR2 is LQKENI in the germline V gene. For the CDR3, the DNA is TGTGCCAGCTCACTGTACGGGACAGCCGGAGGAGCTTTCTTT. Amino acids: CASSLYGTAGGAFF.

The gene calls are TRBV2 and TRBJ2-7; D is unresolved. The CDR3 is 14 amino acids. Trimming took 4 bases from V and 4 from J, leaving 14 bases between them. CDR1 is SNHLY, CDR2 FYNNEI, per germline. The CDR3 sequence is CASSVRSGPYEQYF. CDR3 nucleotides: TGTGCCAGCAGTGTTCGGTCAGGTCCATACGAGCAGTACTTC. The full variable domain, its missing parts supplied by reference TRBV2 and TRBJ2-7, is EPEVTQTPSHQVTQMGQEVILRCVPISNHLYFYWYRQILGQKVEFLVSFYNNEISEKSEIFDDQFSVERPDGSNFTLKIRSTKLEDSAMYFCASSVRSGPYEQYFGPGTRLTVT.

The chain carries TRBV4-1 and TRBJ1-1; D might be TRBD1 (6 bases). The CDR3 totals 17 residues. V gave up 3 bases and J gave up 0 bases, with 17 bases separating them. Looked up from germline, CDR1 is MGHRA and CDR2 is YSYEKL. CDR3 sequence (DNA): TGCGCCAGCAGCCACGGCAACAGGGAACCCCTGAACACTGAAGCTTTCTTT. As protein: CASSHGNREPLNTEAFF.

The chain recombines TRBV10-2 with TRBJ2-2; D is unresolved. In germline, CDR1 is WSHSY, CDR2 SAAADI. This CDR3 comprises 15 residues. Trimming took off 0 bases at V and 1 base at J, with 6 bases between the two ends. The CDR3 sequence is CASSESRQNTGELFF. Here the CDR3 DNA reads TGCGCCAGCAGTGAGTCGAGACAGAACACCGGGGAGCTGTTTTTT.

The CDR3 region is CASSETGWGVGSNEQFF. The CDR3 nucleotides read TGTGCCAGCAGTGAAACGGGTTGGGGAGTCGGCTCCAATGAGCAGTTCTTC. This rearrangement joins TRBV6-1 to TRBJ2-1; tentative D call: TRBD2 (5 bases). With 2 bases removed from V and 6 bases from J, the gap between germline ends came to 20 bases. The germline V gene has CDR1 MNHNS and CDR2 SASEGT. CDR3 length equals 17 residues.

CDR3 sequence: CAISELLAGSTYNEQFF. Here the CDR3 DNA reads TGTGCCATCAGTGAGTTGTTAGCGGGGTCGACCTACAATGAGCAGTTCTTC. V usage is TRBV10-3 and J usage is TRBJ2-1; 8 nucleotides match TRBD2. With 1 base clipped from V and 2 bases from J, the junction kept 7 bases outside the gene matches. Germline assignment: CDR1 ENHRY and CDR2 SYGVKD. The CDR3 contains 17 residues.

The V gene is TRBV30, the J gene TRBJ2-7; 7 nucleotides match TRBD1. The CDR3 is 14 residues long. V lost 3 bases to trimming and J lost 4 bases; unmatched junction nucleotides: 9. Germline V lookup: CDR1 GTSNPN, CDR2 SVGIG (reference sequence). For the CDR3, the DNA is TGTGCCTGGAGGGGGGAAACAGGGGCGTACGAGCAGTACTTC. Translating gives CAWRGETGAYEQYF. The full variable domain, in which reference TRBV30 and TRBJ2-7 provide the parts outside the CDR3, is SQTIHQWPATLVQPVGSPLSLECTVEGTSNPNLYWYRQAAGRGLQLLFYSVGIGQISSEVPQNLSASRPQDRQFILSSKKLLLSDSGFYLCAWRGETGAYEQYFGPGTRLTVT.

The chain joins TRBV30 to TRBJ2-7, with 7 bases matching TRBD1. Germline-derived CDR1 and CDR2 are GTSNPN and SVGIG (reference sequence). The CDR3 covers 10 residues. Unmatched junction bases numbered 4, after V lost 3 bases and J lost 11 bases. The CDR3 protein is CAWRGTVEYF. The CDR3 bases are TGTGCCTGGAGGGGGACAGTCGAGTACTTC.

The V gene is TRBV5-1, the J gene TRBJ1-2, with D possibly TRBD1 on 5 matching bases. With 0 bases removed from V and 6 bases from J, the gap between germline ends came to 12 bases. The CDR3 is made up of 14 amino acids. Germline lookup yields CDR1 SGHRS and CDR2 YFSETQ. The CDR3 reads CASSLAQGYDGYTF. For the CDR3, the DNA is TGCGCCAGCAGCTTGGCTCAGGGATACGATGGCTACACCTTC.

This rearrangement joins TRBV2 to TRBJ2-1, with 7 bases aligning to TRBD2. This CDR3 region has 14 residues. V gave up 7 bases and J gave up 2 bases; unmatched junction bases: 5. The germline V gene encodes CDR1 SNHLY and CDR2 FYNNEI. The CDR3 DNA follows: TGTGCCAGCAAAAGCGGGATGACCTACAATGAGCAGTTCTTC. Amino acids: CASKSGMTYNEQFF.

The gene calls are TRBV9 and TRBJ1-2; no firm D call. Trimming took 0 bases from V and 7 from J, leaving 16 bases between them. The CDR3 totals 15 residues. The germline CDR1 and CDR2 sequences are SGDLS and YYNGEE. The CDR3 loop reads CASSVEGGMSLGYTF. The CDR3 coding sequence is TGTGCCAGCAGCGTAGAGGGAGGGATGAGCCTTGGCTACACCTTC.

The chain joins TRBV12-3 or TRBV12-4 to TRBJ1-1, with 7 positions matching TRBD1. J gave up 0 bases and V 10 bases, and 5 bases lay outside the gene matches. The CDR3 has 13 residues. CDR3 sequence reads: CATQGTVNTEAFF. In DNA, the CDR3 is TGTGCCACCCAAGGGACAGTGAACACTGAAGCTTTCTTT.

This clone was seen only a few times. J is TRBJ2-3 and V is TRBV4-2, with a tentative D call TRBD2 (6 bases). V was trimmed by 0 bases and J by 3 bases, leaving 16 bases between them. CDR1 is LGHNA and CDR2 is YNFKEQ in the germline V gene. This CDR3 has 17 amino acids. CDR3 in amino acids: CASSQEARDSRTDTQYF. The DNA for the CDR3 is TGTGCCAGCAGCCAAGAAGCCCGGGACTCCAGGACAGATACGCAGTATTTT.